This T cell receptor (beta chain) emerged from a study of PD-1 blockade in classical Hodgkin lymphoma. Overall study results and limits: Relapsed/refractory patients reportedly had lower baseline diversity than newly diagnosed patients.

The CDR3 loop spans 10 amino acids. Germline-derived CDR1 and CDR2 are SGHNT and YENEEA. The repertoire was sequenced with immunoSEQ multiplex PCR; TCRdb's copy has only in-frame clones and lacks some. The sample yields some 28,000 clones, roughly nine tenths seen once. Time point indicated: newly diagnosed, previously untreated cHL patient sample. It was by magnetic negative selection that CD4+ T cells were purified from thawed PBMCs. In the case of this clone: The antigen remains unidentified.

The origin of this receptor is a human donor with classical Hodgkin lymphoma. The chain combines TRBV11-3 with TRBJ2-5; tentatively, D is TRBD2 (5 bases). Sequencing was performed on CD4+ T cells from blood. CDR3 amino acids: CYREEETQYF. In DNA form, the CDR3 reads TGTTACCGGGAAGAGGAGACCCAGTACTTC. Supplemented by reference TRBV11-3 and TRBJ2-5, the full variable domain reads EAGVVQSPRYKIIEKKQPVAFWCNPISGHNTLYWYLQNLGQGPELLIRYENEEAVDDSQLPKDRFSAERLKGVDSTLKIQPAELGDSAVYLCYREEETQYFGPGTRLLVL.